This TCR beta chain was found in a study of T cells in Graves' hyperthyroidism and ophthalmopathy. Study-level points and caveats: Expanded thyroid clonotypes (above 0.001) were mostly also found in blood.

This clonotype was counted many times. Its antigen is as yet unknown. Used for diagnoses were clinical symptoms, serum thyroxine and TRAb, thyroid ultrasound and orbital computed tomography. What was amplified from RNA transcripts were TCR beta CDR3 regions. A first-round RT-PCR of the TCR CDR3 used the HTBI primer set. TCRdb reprocessed the multiplex PCR reads via MiXCR and lists one record per CDR3 protein. The profile shows under 350,000 distinct CDR3 sequences, roughly 14% of them singletons. Trimming left V 9 bases short and J 0 bases short, with 12 bases between. The CDR3 has 14 amino acids. This clonotype was sampled from a woman aged 25 to 39 with Graves' hyperthyroidism that later progressed to Graves' ophthalmopathy. The chain links TRBV12-3 or TRBV12-4 to TRBJ2-1, with D hard to call. The sequenced sample was blood. CDR3 protein: CASVLGSSYNEQFF. The DNA for the CDR3 is TGTGCCAGTGTTCTCGGTAGCTCCTACAATGAGCAGTTCTTC.